The 20 T cell receptor beta chains below were found in one sample sequenced in a study of early T cells in non-severe SARS-CoV-2 infection. TCRdb re-analysed the 5' RACE reads in MiXCR, keeping a single row per CDR3 protein. This sample carries about 68,000 distinct CDR3 sequences, roughly 10% of them seen once, and the ten largest clones take 6.4%. Sequencing input: whole blood. All receptors derive from an adult who was a healthcare worker with PCR-confirmed SARS-CoV-2 infection or an uninfected control (not recorded which).

This clonotype was recorded a few times. The genes are TRBV11-2 and TRBJ2-3; D is perhaps TRBD2 (6 bases). The CDR3 runs to 13 residues. Deletions cut 3 bases from V and 4 bases from J, with 8 bases between. Germline V gene lookup returns CDR1 SGHAT and CDR2 FQNNGV. The DNA for the CDR3 is TGTGCCAGCAGCTTCCCGGGAGCAGATACGCAGTATTTT. It is translated as CASSFPGADTQYF.

This clonotype has only a few counts. The chain recombines TRBV2 with TRBJ2-1, with 7 positions matching TRBD2. Germline values: CDR1 SNHLY, CDR2 FYNNEI. J was trimmed by 2 bases and V by 11 bases; bases with no gene match: 9. The CDR3 extends over 14 amino acids. The CDR3 loop reads CALRCGGPYNEQFF. The CDR3 nucleotides read TGTGCCTTACGCTGCGGGGGACCCTACAATGAGCAGTTCTTC.

The CDR3 reads CASNPGRRITEAFF. The CDR3 region has the DNA TGTGCCAGCAATCCGGGACGGAGGATCACTGAAGCTTTCTTT. The chain links TRBV12-3 or TRBV12-4 to TRBJ1-1, with a possible D match to TRBD1 (5 bases). V was shortened by 7 bases and J by 4 bases, with 16 bases between the two germline ends. The CDR3 is 14 residues long.

This chain links TRBV6-4 with TRBJ2-3, with 8 bases aligning to TRBD1. The CDR3 spans 16 residues. From germline, CDR1 is MRHNA and CDR2 SNTAGT. V lost 2 bases and J lost 4; bases outside the gene matches: 8. CDR3 coding DNA: TGTGCCAGCAGTGACGCCCCCGGGACAGGAGCAGATACGCAGTATTTT. Translating gives CASSDAPGTGADTQYF.

This clonotype was seen only a few times. This rearrangement joins TRBV5-1 to TRBJ1-1; D is possibly TRBD1 (6 bases). CDR1 is SGHRS, CDR2 YFSETQ, per germline. This CDR3 is built from 14 residues. V gave up 1 base and J gave up 11 bases, with 18 bases separating them. The CDR3 region is CASSLMPEGGIAFF. The CDR3 nucleotides are TGCGCCAGCAGCTTGATGCCCGAAGGGGGGATCGCTTTCTTT. Supplemented by reference TRBV5-1 and TRBJ1-1, the full variable domain reads KAGVTQTPRYLIKTRGQQVTLSCSPISGHRSVSWYQQTPGQGLQFLFEYFSETQRNKGNFPGRFSGRQFSNSRSEMNVSTLELGDSALYLCASSLMPEGGIAFFGQGTRLTVV.

This chain joins TRBV7-9 and TRBJ2-1; D unresolved. The CDR3 spans 13 residues. The V gene's germline CDR1 is SEHNR and CDR2 FQNEAQ (reference sequence). Trimming cost V 5 bases and J 8 bases, with 13 bases left between them. The CDR3 here is CASSHDKRDEQFF. The CDR3 DNA sequence: TGTGCCAGCAGCCATGACAAGCGCGATGAGCAGTTCTTC. The full variable domain, completed using reference TRBV7-9 and TRBJ2-1, is DTGVSQNPRHKITKRGQNVTFRCDPISEHNRLYWYRQTLGQGPEFLTYFQNEAQLEKSRLLSDRFSAERPKGSFSTLEIQRTEQGDSAMYLCASSHDKRDEQFFGPGTRLTVL.

This clonotype has ten or more counts. V usage is TRBV12-3 or TRBV12-4 and J usage is TRBJ1-1; D is possibly TRBD1 (6 bases). V was cut by 7 bases and J by 4 bases, with 13 bases left in between. This CDR3 comprises 13 residues. The CDR3 bases are TGTGCCAGCACCCAGGGGAAGGTCACTGAAGCTTTCTTT. Translation gives CASTQGKVTEAFF.

This clonotype was seen a few times. The CDR3 sequence is CSARVGNSNQPQHF. The CDR3 bases are TGCAGTGCTAGAGTGGGAAATAGCAATCAGCCCCAGCATTTT. The chain links TRBV20-1 to TRBJ1-5; D uncertain. With 1 base removed from V and 0 bases from J, the gap between germline ends came to 7 bases. Germline-derived CDR1 and CDR2 are DFQATT and SNEGSKA (reference sequence). This CDR3 has 14 amino acids.

This clonotype was detected a few times. The V gene is TRBV6-2 or TRBV6-3, the J gene TRBJ2-7, with D perhaps matching TRBD2 (6 bases). With 6 bases removed from V and 5 bases from J, the gap between germline ends came to 14 bases. This CDR3 has 13 residues. Germline V CDR1 and CDR2: MNHEY, SVGEGT. The CDR3, as DNA: TGTGCCAGCAGAGAAACTAGCACCCACGAGCAGTACTTC. The encoded protein is CASRETSTHEQYF.

In its sample, this clonotype was seen a few times. The V and J genes are TRBV19 and TRBJ2-7; TRBD2 matches at 9 bases. The CDR3 loop spans 13 amino acids. The ends lost 8 bases at V and 3 bases at J; junction bases unmatched: 5. Germline loops: CDR1 LNHDA, CDR2 SQIVND (reference sequence). The CDR3 DNA reads as TGTGCCAGTTCAAGGACTAGCGACTACGAGCAGTACTTC. It specifies CASSRTSDYEQYF.

This clonotype appeared many times. J is TRBJ2-1 and V is TRBV7-2, with 12 nucleotides matching TRBD2. The germline gives CDR1 SGHTA, CDR2 FQGNSA. The junction had 17 bases not matched to a gene; V was cut back by 5 bases and J by 6 bases. This CDR3 has 19 residues. In nucleotides, the CDR3 is TGTGCCAGCAGCCCAAGACTAGCGGGAGCCCCCCGTGGTCGCAATGAGCAGTTCTTC. It is translated as CASSPRLAGAPRGRNEQFF.

In this sample, this clonotype turned up a few times. The DNA for the CDR3 is TGTGCCAGCAGCCAACCTGGGAACAATGAGCAGTTCTTC. This encodes CASSQPGNNEQFF. The chain employs TRBV3-1 and TRBJ2-1; D is uncertain. The CDR3 length is 13 residues. Germline-derived CDR1 and CDR2 are LGHDT and YNNKEL (reference sequence). The V end was cut by 2 bases, the J end by 5 bases, with 7 bases between.

This chain uses TRBV6-6 with TRBJ1-1; D not resolved. The germline gives CDR1 MNHNY, CDR2 SVGAGI (reference sequence). V was trimmed by 10 bases and J by 9 bases, leaving 15 bases between them. The CDR3 runs to 11 residues. The CDR3 is CATTGKGKAFF. As DNA, the CDR3 is TGTGCCACCACGGGGAAGGGCAAAGCTTTCTTT.

This clonotype was detected many times. CDR3 DNA: TGTGCCAGCAGGACAGTGAACACTGAAGCTTTCTTT. Protein sequence: CASRTVNTEAFF. The V and J genes are TRBV7-9 and TRBJ1-1, with D possibly being TRBD1 (5 bases). Germline loops: CDR1 SEHNR, CDR2 FQNEAQ (reference sequence). The germline V and J ends were trimmed by 6 bases and 0 bases, with 5 bases remaining between them. This CDR3 comprises 12 residues.

This clonotype was seen a few times. The chain employs TRBV5-1 and TRBJ2-3, with D perhaps TRBD1 (6 bases). The CDR3 is 14 residues long. Germline V gene lookup returns CDR1 SGHRS and CDR2 YFSETQ. V lost 1 base, J lost 4 bases, and 10 bases lay in between. The CDR3 sequence is CASSLYGGADTQYF. The DNA for the CDR3 is TGCGCCAGCAGCTTGTATGGGGGCGCAGATACGCAGTATTTT.

This clonotype was found a few times. V and J are TRBV6-2 or TRBV6-3 and TRBJ2-7; D is possibly TRBD1 (6 bases). The CDR3 length is 14 residues. With 5 bases removed from V and 2 bases from J, the gap between germline ends came to 13 bases. Germline loops: CDR1 MNHEY, CDR2 SVGEGT. The CDR3 protein is CASSMTGSPYEQYF. The CDR3 bases are TGTGCCAGCAGTATGACAGGTTCCCCCTACGAGCAGTACTTC.

This chain connects TRBV28 to TRBJ2-7; D not resolved. The CDR3 has 11 amino acids. The V and J ends lost 8 bases and 3 bases respectively, with 8 bases between them. CDR1 and CDR2 (germline): MDHEN, SYDVKM. DNA for the CDR3: TGTGCCAGCGGCCAGTACTACGAGCAGTACTTC. Protein product: CASGQYYEQYF. The full variable domain, rest sourced from reference TRBV28 and TRBJ2-7, is DVKVTQSSRYLVKRTGEKVFLECVQDMDHENMFWYRQDPGLGLRLIYFSYDVKMKEKGDIPEGYSVSREKKERFSLILESASTNQTSMYLCASGQYYEQYFGPGTRLTVT.

By frequency in the sample, this clonotype is medium-sized. The chain uses TRBV27 and TRBJ2-7; a possible D gene is TRBD1 (6 bases). The CDR3 is made up of 14 amino acids. Trimming took off 2 bases at V and 2 bases at J, with 10 bases between the two ends. Per germline, CDR1 MNHEY and CDR2 SMNVEV (reference sequence). The CDR3 DNA reads TGTGCCAGCAGTTTAGACAGGAATACCTACGAGCAGTACTTC. This encodes CASSLDRNTYEQYF.

The chain is built from TRBV11-2 and TRBJ2-3; TRBD2 aligns across 13 bases. The ends lost 1 base at V and 2 bases at J; junction bases unmatched: 3. Looked up from germline, CDR1 is SGHAT and CDR2 is FQNNGV. The CDR3 has 17 residues. CDR3 loop: CASSLAGLAGHTDTQYF. In DNA, the CDR3 is TGTGCCAGCAGCTTAGCGGGACTAGCGGGACACACAGATACGCAGTATTTT.

V and J are TRBV10-3 and TRBJ1-2, with 9 positions matching TRBD1. Germline CDR1 ENHRY, CDR2 SYGVKD. CDR3 length: 14 residues. V trimming: 9 bases; J trimming: 2 bases; junction bases outside the gene matches: 7. This chain's CDR3 is CAIATGTGNYGYTF. The CDR3 DNA is TGTGCCATAGCTACCGGGACAGGGAACTATGGCTACACCTTC.